Below, one T cell receptor beta chain is given with its context. The antigen remains unidentified. Read sequence stops 3 residues before the CDR3 end, and the germline J gene provides the missing end. The CDR3 covers 15 residues. Germline V gene lookup returns CDR1 MNHNS and CDR2 SASEGT. J was trimmed by 2 bases and V by 2 bases; bases with no gene match: 3. Profiling relied on immunoSEQ multiplex PCR, and the TCRdb table lists in-frame clones only, not all of them. The record shows under 35,000 clones for this sample, with no singletons present. These data are taken from a study of T cell clonality in common variable immunodeficiency. For at least one year, all CVID subjects received replacement immunoglobulin. No CVID subject was ill or on immunomodulatory drugs when sampled. General observations from the study: CVID subjects showed higher TCRbeta clonality than healthy controls. In common variable immunodeficiency, TCR beta chains reportedly carried fewer deletions and N-nucleotide insertions.

J is TRBJ2-7 and V is TRBV6-1, with TRBD1 matching 10 bases. This receptor was identified in a human donor with common variable immunodeficiency. Sequencing was done on a sample of peripheral blood mononuclear cells. This chain's CDR3 is CASSERTGGPYEQYF. The covered CDR3 bases are TGTGCCAGCAGTGAAAGGACAGGGGGTCCCTACGAG.